This section outlines one T cell receptor (beta chain) sequence together with its context. What it binds is not known. Germline assignment: CDR1 SQVTM and CDR2 ANQGSEA. This CDR3 is built from 11 residues. V was cut by 6 bases and J by 15 bases, with 18 bases left in between. TEMRA cells were enriched by FACS, and CD4+ and CD8+ T cells were negatively isolated. This record belongs to a study of CD8 T cells in Susac syndrome. About the study: When blood was drawn, the patients with Susac syndrome were therapy-naive, on corticosteroids, or on intravenous immunoglobulin alone. Study results and caveats: Clonal expansion was not observed in the Susac syndrome CD4+ T cell repertoires.

RNA was extracted with the RNeasy kit, and a quantity of 0.5 to 1 ug was reverse transcribed using random hexamers. TCRdb re-derived calls from the immunoSEQ multiplex PCR reads in MiXCR, one entry per CDR3 protein. The repertoire holds about 170,000 distinct CDR3 sequences, with roughly 95% as singletons. The chain has TRBV29-1 and TRBJ2-1; a weak D match, TRBD1 (6 bases). The clonotype was recovered from a human donor with Susac syndrome. The sequenced material came from CD4+ T cells from PBMCs. The CDR3 here is CSVIPPGQMFF. The CDR3 DNA sequence: TGCAGCGTCATCCCACCGGGACAAATGTTCTTC.